One sample yielded the 8 T cell receptor beta chains listed below, sequenced in a study of OX40 agonist ivuxolimab in advanced cancers. This table comes from immunoSEQ multiplex PCR, and its TCRdb copy is limited to in-frame clones, with some not included. The top ten hold around 28% of the sample, which has 35,000 to 45,000 clones, 91% seen once. The material was CD4+ or CD8+ T cells sorted from blood, obtained in a trial of the OX40 agonist ivuxolimab. The receptors derive from an adult with an advanced solid tumor such as melanoma, head and neck, liver or kidney cancer.

This chain uses TRBV2 with TRBJ2-7; D is ambiguous. The CDR3 is 15 amino acids. Germline loops: CDR1 SNHLY, CDR2 FYNNEI. The germline V and J ends were trimmed by 6 bases and 2 bases, with 17 bases remaining between them. The CDR3 spells CASSGLKGSTYEQYF. The CDR3 DNA sequence: TGTGCCAGCAGCGGGCTCAAGGGTAGTACCTACGAGCAGTACTTC.

J is TRBJ2-5 and V is TRBV11-2, with D tentatively TRBD1 (5 bases). The germline V and J ends were trimmed by 5 bases and 4 bases, with 14 bases remaining between them. The CDR3 length is 14 residues. The germline V gene has CDR1 SGHAT and CDR2 FQNNGV. DNA of the CDR3: TGTGCCAGCAGCCCACTTTCAGGGCGAGAGACCCAGTACTTC. Translating it yields CASSPLSGRETQYF.

The rearrangement joins TRBV19 to TRBJ2-1; 7 nucleotides match TRBD1. Germline V gene data show CDR1 as LNHDA and CDR2 as SQIVND (reference sequence). V lost 1 base and J lost 3; bases outside the gene matches: 3. This CDR3 has 15 amino acids. In DNA, the CDR3 is TGTGCCAGTAGTATAGGACAGGGCTTCTACAATGAGCAGTTCTTC. Its protein product is CASSIGQGFYNEQFF.

The CDR3 nucleotides read TGCAGTGCTAGAGCCGGAGATGAGCAGTTCTTC. Protein sequence: CSARAGDEQFF. V is TRBV20-1 and J is TRBJ2-1; D is unclear. Per the germline V gene, CDR1 is DFQATT and CDR2 is SNEGSKA (reference sequence). The CDR3 runs to 11 residues. V was clipped by 1 base and J by 8 bases, with 6 bases between them.

For the CDR3, the DNA is TGCGCCAGCAGCTTGGCCCCCTACAGGGAAAATGAAAAACTGTTTTTT. Translated: CASSLAPYRENEKLFF. The rearrangement uses TRBV5-1 and TRBJ1-4; possibly TRBD1 for D (6 bases). V was shortened by 0 bases and J by 5 bases, with 14 bases between the two germline ends. The CDR3 has 16 amino acids. Germline lookup yields CDR1 SGHRS and CDR2 YFSETQ.

This clone was detected only a few times. The CDR3 is CASSTPGQGAYEQYF. In nucleotides, the CDR3 is TGTGCCAGCAGTACCCCGGGACAGGGAGCCTACGAGCAGTACTTC. The chain carries TRBV27 and TRBJ2-7; 9 bases are a match to TRBD1. V trimming: 5 bases; J trimming: 2 bases; junction bases outside the gene matches: 7. The CDR3 contains 15 residues. CDR1 and CDR2 (germline): MNHEY, SMNVEV (reference sequence).

The J gene is TRBJ2-1, the V gene TRBV27, with 8 bases aligning to TRBD1. The CDR3 has 15 amino acids. J lost 4 bases, V lost 4 bases, and 6 bases had no gene match. CDR1 MNHEY and CDR2 SMNVEV come from the germline V gene (reference sequence). The CDR3 DNA reads as TGTGCCAGCAGTTCAATGGACAGGGTTTACAATGAGCAGTTCTTC. Protein sequence: CASSSMDRVYNEQFF.

The genes are TRBV4-3 and TRBJ1-2; D perhaps matches TRBD1 (6 bases). Germline V lookup: CDR1 LGHNA, CDR2 YSLEER. There are 17 residues in the CDR3. Trimming shortened V by 4 bases and J by 2 bases, and 20 bases separated the two germline ends. The CDR3 nucleotides are TGCGCCAGCAGCCCCACAGGGACGAAGGGTGCCAACTATGGCTACACCTTC. Translation: CASSPTGTKGANYGYTF.